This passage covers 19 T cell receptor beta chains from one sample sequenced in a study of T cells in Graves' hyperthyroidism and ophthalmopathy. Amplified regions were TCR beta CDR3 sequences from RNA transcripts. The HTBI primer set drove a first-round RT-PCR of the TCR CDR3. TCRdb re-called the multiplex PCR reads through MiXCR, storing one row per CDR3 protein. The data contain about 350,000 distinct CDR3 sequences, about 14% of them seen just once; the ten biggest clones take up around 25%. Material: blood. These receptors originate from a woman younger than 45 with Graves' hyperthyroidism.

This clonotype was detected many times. The CDR3 sequence is CASSPTGFGYTF. The CDR3 DNA reads TGTGCCAGCAGCCCCACAGGGTTTGGCTACACCTTC. V gene TRBV12-3 or TRBV12-4 combines with J gene TRBJ1-2, with D perhaps matching TRBD1 (6 bases). V lost 6 bases and J lost 7, with 12 bases in between. The CDR3 has 12 residues.

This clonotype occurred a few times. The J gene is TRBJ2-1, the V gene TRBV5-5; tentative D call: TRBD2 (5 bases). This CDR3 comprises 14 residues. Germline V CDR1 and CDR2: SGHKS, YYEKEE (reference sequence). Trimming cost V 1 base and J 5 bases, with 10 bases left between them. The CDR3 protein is CASSLTARDNEQFF. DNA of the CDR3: TGTGCCAGCAGCTTGACAGCGAGGGACAATGAGCAGTTCTTC.

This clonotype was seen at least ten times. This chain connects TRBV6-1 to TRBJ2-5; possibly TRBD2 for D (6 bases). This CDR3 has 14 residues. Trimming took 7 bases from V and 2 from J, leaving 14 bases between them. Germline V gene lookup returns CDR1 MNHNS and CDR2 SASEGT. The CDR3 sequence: CASNGFRGQETQYF. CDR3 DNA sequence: TGTGCCAGCAATGGGTTCCGGGGGCAAGAGACCCAGTACTTC.

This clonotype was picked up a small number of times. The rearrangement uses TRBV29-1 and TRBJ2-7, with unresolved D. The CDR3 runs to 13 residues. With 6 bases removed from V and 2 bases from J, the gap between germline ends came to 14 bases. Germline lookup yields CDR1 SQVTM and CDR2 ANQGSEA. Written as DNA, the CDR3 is TGCAGCGTCTCGGAAGCGTATCCCTACGAGCAGTACTTC. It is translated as CSVSEAYPYEQYF.

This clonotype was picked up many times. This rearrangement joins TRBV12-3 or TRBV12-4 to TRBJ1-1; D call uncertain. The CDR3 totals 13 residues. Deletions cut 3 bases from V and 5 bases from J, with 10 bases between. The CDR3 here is CASSFSGQTEAFF. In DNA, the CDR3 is TGTGCCAGCAGTTTTTCAGGCCAGACTGAAGCTTTCTTT.

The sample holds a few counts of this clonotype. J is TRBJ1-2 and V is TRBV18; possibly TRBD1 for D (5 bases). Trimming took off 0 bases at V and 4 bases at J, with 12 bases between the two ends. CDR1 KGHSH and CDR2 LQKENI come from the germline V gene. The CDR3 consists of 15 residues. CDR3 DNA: TGTGCCAGCTCACCACCGAGGGGCCAGGTCTATGGCTACACCTTC. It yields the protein CASSPPRGQVYGYTF.

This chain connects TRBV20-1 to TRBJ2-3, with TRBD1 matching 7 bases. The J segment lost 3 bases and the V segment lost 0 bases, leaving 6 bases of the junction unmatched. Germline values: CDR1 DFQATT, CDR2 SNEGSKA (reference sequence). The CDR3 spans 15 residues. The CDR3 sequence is CSARDPTGVTDTQYF. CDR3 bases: TGCAGTGCTAGAGATCCCACAGGGGTTACAGATACGCAGTATTTT.

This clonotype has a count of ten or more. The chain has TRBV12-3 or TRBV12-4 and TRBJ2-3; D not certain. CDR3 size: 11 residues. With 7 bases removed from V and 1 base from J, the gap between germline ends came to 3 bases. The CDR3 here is CASTRTDTQYF. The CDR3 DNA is TGTGCCAGCACTCGCACAGATACGCAGTATTTT.

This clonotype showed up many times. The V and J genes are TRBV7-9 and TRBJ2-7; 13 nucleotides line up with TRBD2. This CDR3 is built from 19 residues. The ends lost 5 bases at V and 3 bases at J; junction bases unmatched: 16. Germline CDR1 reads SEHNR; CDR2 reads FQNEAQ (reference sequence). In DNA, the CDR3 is TGTGCCAGCAGCCCACCCTGGACTAGCGGGAGAGCCCTTCTCTACGAGCAGTACTTC. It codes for CASSPPWTSGRALLYEQYF.

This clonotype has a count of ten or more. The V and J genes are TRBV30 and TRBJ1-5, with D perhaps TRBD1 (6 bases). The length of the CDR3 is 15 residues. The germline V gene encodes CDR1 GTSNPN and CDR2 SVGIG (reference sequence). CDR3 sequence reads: CAAGWQGKVNQPQHF. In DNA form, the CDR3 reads TGTGCTGCCGGTTGGCAGGGGAAAGTCAATCAGCCCCAGCATTTT.

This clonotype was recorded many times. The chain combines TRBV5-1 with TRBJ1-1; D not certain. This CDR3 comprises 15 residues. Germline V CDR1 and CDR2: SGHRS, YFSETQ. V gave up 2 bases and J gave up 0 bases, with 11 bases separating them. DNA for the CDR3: TGCGCCAGCAGCTTTGGACTTTCGCTGAACACTGAAGCTTTCTTT. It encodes CASSFGLSLNTEAFF.

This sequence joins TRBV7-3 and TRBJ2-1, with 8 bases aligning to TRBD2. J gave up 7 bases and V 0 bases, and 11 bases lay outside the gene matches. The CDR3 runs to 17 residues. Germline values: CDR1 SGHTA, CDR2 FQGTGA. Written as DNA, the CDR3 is TGTGCCAGCAGCTTAACGCTGGCGAGCGGGAGAACAAATGAGCAGTTCTTC. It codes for CASSLTLASGRTNEQFF.

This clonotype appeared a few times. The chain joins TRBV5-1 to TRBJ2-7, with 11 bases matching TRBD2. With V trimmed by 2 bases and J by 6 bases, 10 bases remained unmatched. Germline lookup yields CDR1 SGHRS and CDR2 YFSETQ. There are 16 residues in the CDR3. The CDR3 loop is CASSFLLLGLAAEQYF. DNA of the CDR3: TGCGCCAGCAGCTTCTTATTACTGGGACTAGCGGCCGAGCAGTACTTC.

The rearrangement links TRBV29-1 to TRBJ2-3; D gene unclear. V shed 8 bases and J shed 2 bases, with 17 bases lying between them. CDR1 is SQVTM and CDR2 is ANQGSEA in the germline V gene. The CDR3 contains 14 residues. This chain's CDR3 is CSFFNQDTTDTQYF. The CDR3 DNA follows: TGCAGCTTTTTCAACCAAGACACCACAGATACGCAGTATTTT.

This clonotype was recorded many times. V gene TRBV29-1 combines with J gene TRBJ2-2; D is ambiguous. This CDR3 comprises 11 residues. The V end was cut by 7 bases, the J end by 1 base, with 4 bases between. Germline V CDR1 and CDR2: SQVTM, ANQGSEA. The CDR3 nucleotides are TGCAGCGGACGGAACACCGGGGAGCTGTTTTTT. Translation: CSGRNTGELFF.

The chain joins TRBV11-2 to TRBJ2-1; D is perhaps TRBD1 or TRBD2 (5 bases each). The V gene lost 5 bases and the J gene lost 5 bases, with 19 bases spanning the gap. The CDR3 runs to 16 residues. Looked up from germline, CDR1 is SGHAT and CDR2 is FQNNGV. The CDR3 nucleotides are TGTGCCAGCAGCGCCCGACCCGGGGCCAGGAACAATGAGCAGTTCTTC. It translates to CASSARPGARNNEQFF.

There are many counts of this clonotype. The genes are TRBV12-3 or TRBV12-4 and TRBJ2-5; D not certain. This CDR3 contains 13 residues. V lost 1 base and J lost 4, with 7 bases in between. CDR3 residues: CASSLEGRETQYF. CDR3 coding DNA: TGTGCCAGCAGTTTAGAAGGGCGAGAGACCCAGTACTTC.

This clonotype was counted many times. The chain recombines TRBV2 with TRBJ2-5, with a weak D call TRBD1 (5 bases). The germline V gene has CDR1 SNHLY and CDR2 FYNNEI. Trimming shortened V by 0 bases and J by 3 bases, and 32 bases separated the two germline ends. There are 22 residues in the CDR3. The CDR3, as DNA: TGTGCCAGCAGTGAAGCCGGACAAGGTGGGCGAAGGGCTGATAGATCGAAAGAGACCCAGTACTTC. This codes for CASSEAGQGGRRADRSKETQYF. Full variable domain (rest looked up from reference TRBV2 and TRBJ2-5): EPEVTQTPSHQVTQMGQEVILRCVPISNHLYFYWYRQILGQKVEFLVSFYNNEISEKSEIFDDQFSVERPDGSNFTLKIRSTKLEDSAMYFCASSEAGQGGRRADRSKETQYFGPGTRLLVL.

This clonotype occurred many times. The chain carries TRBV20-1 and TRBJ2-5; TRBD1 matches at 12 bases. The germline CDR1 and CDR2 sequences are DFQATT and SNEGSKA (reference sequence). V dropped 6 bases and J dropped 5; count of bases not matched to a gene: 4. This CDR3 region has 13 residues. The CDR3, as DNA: TGCAGTGCCGGGACAGGGGGCCGGGAGACCCAGTACTTC. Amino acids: CSAGTGGRETQYF.